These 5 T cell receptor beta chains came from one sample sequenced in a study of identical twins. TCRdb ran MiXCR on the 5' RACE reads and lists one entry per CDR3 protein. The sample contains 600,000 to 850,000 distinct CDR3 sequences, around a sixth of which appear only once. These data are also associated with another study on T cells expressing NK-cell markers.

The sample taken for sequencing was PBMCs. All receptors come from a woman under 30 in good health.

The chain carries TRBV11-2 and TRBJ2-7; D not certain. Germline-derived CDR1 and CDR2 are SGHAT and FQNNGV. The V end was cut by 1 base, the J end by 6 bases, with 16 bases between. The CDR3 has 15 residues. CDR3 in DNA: TGTGCCAGCAGCTTAGGGTCAGCATGGTCGCTCGAGCAGTACTTC. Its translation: CASSLGSAWSLEQYF.

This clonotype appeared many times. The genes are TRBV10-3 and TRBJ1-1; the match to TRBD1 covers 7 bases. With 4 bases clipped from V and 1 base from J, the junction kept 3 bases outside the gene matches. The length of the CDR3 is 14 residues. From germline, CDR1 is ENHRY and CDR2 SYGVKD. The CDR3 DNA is TGTGCCATCAGTGTAGACAGGGCGAACACTGAAGCTTTCTTT. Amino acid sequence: CAISVDRANTEAFF.

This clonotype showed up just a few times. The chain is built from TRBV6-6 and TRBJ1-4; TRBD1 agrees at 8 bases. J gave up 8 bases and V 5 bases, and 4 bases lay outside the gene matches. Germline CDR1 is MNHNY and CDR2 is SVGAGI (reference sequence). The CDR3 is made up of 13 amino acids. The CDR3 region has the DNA TGTGCCAGCAGTCGCCGGACAGGGGAAAAACTGTTTTTT. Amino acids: CASSRRTGEKLFF.

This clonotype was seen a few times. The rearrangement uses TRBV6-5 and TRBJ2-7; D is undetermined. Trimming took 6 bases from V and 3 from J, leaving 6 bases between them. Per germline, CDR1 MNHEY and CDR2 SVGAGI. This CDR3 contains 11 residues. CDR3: CASRGIYEQYF. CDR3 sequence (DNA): TGTGCCAGCAGGGGAATCTACGAGCAGTACTTC.

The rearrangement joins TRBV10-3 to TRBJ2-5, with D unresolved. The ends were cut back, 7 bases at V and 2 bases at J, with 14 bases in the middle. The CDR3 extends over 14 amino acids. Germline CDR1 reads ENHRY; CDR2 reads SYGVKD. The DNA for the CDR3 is TGTGCCATCAATGAACAAGGGATTCAAGAGACCCAGTACTTC. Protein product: CAINEQGIQETQYF.